The clone carrying this T cell receptor (beta chain) was seen only once. Its antigen is not known. The PCR contained 60 Vbeta and 13 Jbeta primers. TCRdb's table, derived via immunoSEQ multiplex PCR, lists solely in-frame clones and lacks some. The sample lists approximately 290,000 clones, 80% occurring once. V lost 3 bases to trimming and J lost 0 bases, with 9 bases between them. Germline V gene lookup returns CDR1 KGHSH and CDR2 LQKENI. This CDR3 has 15 residues. This sample is part of a study of cytomegalovirus exposure and HLA in healthy donors. General observations from the study: Later work found that TCR association rates differed between HLA loci; DRB1 had the most and HLA-C the fewest. Analysis was performed later, and it showed HLA-associated TCR beta chains to be more clonally expanded than equally common others. Serostatus for CMV was the only available immune exposure information. Per a prior analysis, the majority of TCR beta V segments were productive roughly 90% or roughly 30% of the time.

The sample consisted of PBMCs. The sequence was collected from a girl aged 2 to 9 in good health and CMV-seronegative. The chain recombines TRBV18 with TRBJ2-1, with D unresolved. The DNA of the CDR3 is TGTGCCAGCTCACCTCTTGAGTCCTCCTACAATGAGCAGTTCTTC. Translated, it gives CASSPLESSYNEQFF.